One and the same sample provided the 18 T cell receptor beta chains below, sequenced in a study of tissue T cells after allogeneic stem cell transplantation. Time point described: mouse harvest day 7 after allogeneic transplant. The graft held 10^6 splenic CD5+ T cells and 10^7 T-cell-depleted bone marrow cells. Sequencing was performed with immunoSEQ multiplex PCR; in TCRdb, only in-frame clones are kept and a portion is missing. The sample has around 5,000 clones; approximately 48% are singletons. The specimen sequenced was skin. The source is a female BALB/c mouse given C57BL/6 T cells with graft-versus-host disease after an allogeneic hematopoietic cell transplant.

With respect to this clone: Gene names and germline refer to mouse. The missing CDR3 end, 1 residue past where the read stops, is filled in from the germline J gene. The J gene is TRBJ1-1, the V gene TRBV12-1; 9 bases line up with TRBD1. CDR1 is SGHSN, CDR2 HYEKVE, per germline. The trim removed 0 bases at V and 1 base at J, leaving 2 bases unmatched. The CDR3 spans 15 residues. The CDR3 bases that were read are TGTGCCAGCTCTCTCGACAGGGGGGAAAACACAGAAGTCTTC. It is translated as CASSLDRGENTEVF. In full, the CDR3 is CASSLDRGENTEVFF.

This clone came up a few times. Mouse gene names and germline throughout. Incomplete CDR3 DNA: TGTGCCAGCAGCCCGCGACTGGCGAGTGCAGAAACGCTGTAT. Translated: CASSPRLASAETLY. The whole CDR3 protein is CASSPRLASAETLYF. The rearrangement joins TRBV3 to TRBJ2-3; a possible D gene is TRBD2 (6 bases). The missing CDR3 end, 1 residue past where the read stops, is filled in from the germline J gene. This CDR3 spans 15 amino acids. Germline loops: CDR1 SNHLY, CDR2 FYNGKV (reference sequence). Trimming removed 5 bases at V and 0 bases at J, with 12 bases between.

In this sample, this clone turned up a few times. Each gene name is a mouse one. With the read ending 1 residue before the CDR3 end, the germline J gene is used to fill in that end. The chain joins TRBV13-3 to TRBJ2-7; D is possibly TRBD2 (7 bases). V lost 1 base and J lost 2, with 10 bases in between. The CDR3 is 14 amino acids. CDR1 and CDR2 from the germline V gene are NNHDY and SYVADS. CDR3 sequence reads: CASSDRGGPYEQYF. Incomplete CDR3 DNA: TGTGCCAGCAGTGATAGGGGGGGTCCCTATGAACAGTAC.

In the case of this clone: Gene names are mouse gene names. The read falls 1 residue short of the CDR3 end, and the missing part is taken from the germline J gene. This chain uses TRBV5 with TRBJ2-4, with D unclear. V lost 0 bases and J lost 0, with 4 bases in between. Looked up from germline, CDR1 is LGHNA and CDR2 is YNLKQL (reference sequence). The CDR3 has 14 residues. CDR3 bases read: TGTGCCAGCAGCCAAGACAACAGTCAAAACACCTTGTAC. Translation gives CASSQDNSQNTLY. The full CDR3 sequence reads CASSQDNSQNTLYF.

This clone was picked up a small number of times. Each gene name is a mouse one. The CDR3 extends 1 residue past the end of the read, so its final part is completed from the germline J gene. The genes are TRBV2 and TRBJ1-2; D not certain. There are 12 residues in the CDR3. The germline V gene encodes CDR1 LGHNA and CDR2 YSYQKL. Deletions cut 1 base from V and 0 bases from J, with 0 bases between. The CDR3 DNA, read in part, is TGTGCCAGCAGCCAAGCAAACTCCGACTACACC. Protein sequence: CASSQANSDYT. The whole CDR3 protein reads CASSQANSDYTF. The variable domain in full, completed from reference TRBV2 and TRBJ1-2, reads DPKIIQKPKYLVAVTGSEKILICEQYLGHNAMYWYRQSAKKPLEFMFSYSYQKLMDNQTASSRFQPQSSKKNHLDLQITALKPDDSATYFCASSQANSDYTFGSGTRLLVI.

As to this clone: The gene symbols are mouse symbols. The CDR3 is cut off 1 residue early in the read; its end comes from the germline J gene. The rearrangement joins TRBV3 to TRBJ2-5; D remains ambiguous. The CDR3 runs 10 residues. Germline V gene sequence: CDR1 SNHLY, CDR2 FYNGKV (reference sequence). Trimming took 3 bases from V and 8 from J, leaving 3 bases between them. CDR3 sequence: CASSFGTQYF. The CDR3 bases that were read are TGTGCCAGCAGCTTTGGCACCCAGTAC.

Concerning this clone itself: The genes and germline here are from mouse. The CDR3 sequence: CASSLLSQNTLYF. Partial CDR3 DNA: TGTGCCAGCAGTCTGTTGAGTCAAAACACCTTGTAC. The gene calls are TRBV26 and TRBJ2-4; no reliable D call. The read terminates 1 residue before the CDR3 end, so the remaining end is supplied by the germline J gene. Per germline, CDR1 KGHPV and CDR2 FQNQEV (reference sequence). Trimming removed 1 base from V and 0 bases from J, with 2 bases in between. CDR3 size: 13 residues.

By proportion, this clone is medium-sized (0.01 to 0.1%). Here the gene names and germline are mouse. The sequence runs out 1 residue before the end of the CDR3; the remainder is reconstructed from the germline J gene. The genes are TRBV26 and TRBJ2-2; D may match TRBD1 or TRBD2 (7 bases each). The germline CDR1 and CDR2 sequences are KGHPV and FQNQEV (reference sequence). The CDR3 is made up of 18 amino acids. Trimming removed 1 base at V and 0 bases at J, with 15 bases between. Incomplete CDR3 DNA: TGTGCCAGCAGTCTGTATGCAGGGGGGCCTGCAAACACCGGGCAGCTCTAC. Protein sequence: CASSLYAGGPANTGQLY. The full CDR3 protein reads CASSLYAGGPANTGQLYF.

A remark on this clone: Gene names refer to mouse genes. From the germline J gene comes the end of the CDR3, since the read stops 1 residue before it. This chain joins TRBV29 and TRBJ2-4; TRBD1 agrees at 7 bases. This CDR3 has 14 residues. The V segment lost 6 bases and the J segment 1 base; nucleotides outside the gene matches: 4. The germline V gene encodes CDR1 MSHET and CDR2 SYDVDS. The CDR3 here is CASRTGLGQNTLYF. Partial CDR3 DNA: TGTGCTAGCAGGACAGGGTTGGGTCAAAACACCTTGTAC.

This clone was picked up one time. Germline and genes: mouse. The covered CDR3 bases are TGCACCTGCAGGCGGGGGGACACCCAGTAC. This encodes CTCRRGDTQY. From start to end, the CDR3 is CTCRRGDTQYF. The J gene is TRBJ2-5, the V gene TRBV1; D might be TRBD1 or TRBD2, each matching 5 bases. With the read ending 1 residue before the CDR3 end, the germline J gene is used to fill in that end. Between the trimmed V and J ends, which lost 6 bases and 6 bases, there was a span of 7 bases. The CDR3 extends over 11 amino acids. Per germline, CDR1 NSQYPW and CDR2 LRSPGD (reference sequence).

Details on this clone: Any gene name here is a mouse gene name. Read coverage stops 1 residue before the CDR3 terminus; the germline J gene supplies the remainder. The J gene is TRBJ1-6, the V gene TRBV26; D uncertain. TRBJ1-6 is reported as an ORF; its role is uncertain. Germline values: CDR1 KGHPV, CDR2 FQNQEV (reference sequence). Trimming removed 3 bases from V and 7 bases from J, with 10 bases in between. The CDR3 has 14 amino acids. Partial CDR3 DNA: TGTGCCAGCAGTCTTGGGCTGGGAAATTCGCCCCTCTAC. It encodes CASSLGLGNSPLY. The entire CDR3 is CASSLGLGNSPLYF.

This clone came up a few times. The gene names here belong to mouse. Read coverage stops 1 residue before the CDR3 terminus; the germline J gene supplies the remainder. This chain joins TRBV26 and TRBJ1-3, with D uncertain. V was shortened by 0 bases and J by 0 bases, with 3 bases between the two germline ends. This CDR3 has 14 amino acids. Germline CDR1 reads KGHPV; CDR2 reads FQNQEV (reference sequence). The sequenced part of the CDR3 DNA is TGTGCCAGCAGTCTGTCAAATTCTGGAAATACGCTCTAT. Amino acid sequence: CASSLSNSGNTLY. The whole CDR3 sequence reads CASSLSNSGNTLYF.

Concerning this clone: The gene symbols are mouse symbols. Read data end 1 residue before the CDR3 end; the end is taken from the germline J gene. The chain employs TRBV13-3 and TRBJ2-2, with 8 positions matching TRBD1. Germline CDR1 and CDR2: NNHDY and SYVADS. The CDR3 consists of 14 residues. Trimming at V came to 5 bases and at J to 2 bases, leaving 2 bases not matched to a gene. This chain's CDR3 is CASSHRGNTGQLYF. The covered CDR3 bases are TGTGCCAGCAGCCACAGGGGGAACACCGGGCAGCTCTAC.

Points on this clone: Genes and germline are mouse. Sequencing ends 1 residue short of the CDR3 end; the germline J gene provides the rest. The chain recombines TRBV26 with TRBJ2-5; 7 nucleotides line up with TRBD2. Trimming removed 2 bases from V and 6 bases from J; junction bases left unmatched: 8. This CDR3 has 15 residues. In germline, CDR1 is KGHPV, CDR2 FQNQEV (reference sequence). The CDR3 DNA, read in part, is TGTGCCAGCAGTCTGCCGGGCGCGGGGGGGGACACCCAGTAC. Its translation: CASSLPGAGGDTQY. The complete CDR3 reads CASSLPGAGGDTQYF.

This clone was found a few times. Genes and germline are mouse. The CDR3 reads CASSPGTGGLEQYF. CDR3 DNA, as far as it was read: TGTGCCAGCAGTCCCGGGACTGGGGGTCTTGAACAGTAC. The chain joins TRBV26 to TRBJ2-7, with 11 positions matching TRBD2. The read falls 1 residue short of the CDR3 end, and the missing part is taken from the germline J gene. The V gene's germline CDR1 is KGHPV and CDR2 FQNQEV (reference sequence). The length of the CDR3 is 14 residues. The V segment lost 4 bases and the J segment 6 bases; nucleotides outside the gene matches: 5.

Of note for this clone: Genes here carry mouse names. The read ends 1 residue before the CDR3 terminus; that terminus is restored from the germline J gene. This chain uses TRBV26 with TRBJ1-4; no clear D gene. V lost 3 bases, J lost 0 bases, and 5 bases lay in between. CDR3 length equals 14 residues. The germline gives CDR1 KGHPV, CDR2 FQNQEV (reference sequence). The part of the CDR3 DNA that was read is TGTGCCAGCAGTCTTCAGTTTTCCAACGAAAGATTATTT. Amino acid sequence: CASSLQFSNERLF. The whole CDR3 protein reads CASSLQFSNERLFF. The variable domain in full, completed from reference TRBV26 and TRBJ1-4, reads NSKVIQTPRYLVKGQGQKAKMRCIPEKGHPVVFWYQQNKNNEFKFLINFQNQEVLQQIDMTEKRFSAECPSNSPCSLEIQSSEAGDSALYLCASSLQFSNERLFFGHGTKLSVL.

With regard to this clone: The listed genes are named as in mouse. The CDR3 end falls 1 residue outside the read, so it is completed with the germline J gene. The V and J genes are TRBV12-1 and TRBJ1-2, with 7 bases fitting TRBD1. Germline CDR1 SGHSN, CDR2 HYEKVE. V lost 0 bases, J lost 4 bases, and 4 bases stayed unmatched. The CDR3 has 14 residues. CDR3 DNA, as far as it was read: TGTGCCAGCTCTCTCTTGGCAGGGGGCTCCGACTACACC. It specifies CASSLLAGGSDYT. The whole CDR3 protein reads CASSLLAGGSDYTF.

This clone was seen a few times. Gene names and germline refer to mouse. This CDR3 reads CASSFTEYEQYF. The sequenced part of the CDR3 DNA is TGTGCCAGCAGCTTTACAGAATATGAACAGTAC. V usage is TRBV3 and J usage is TRBJ2-7, with D unclear. From the germline J gene comes the end of the CDR3, since the read stops 1 residue before it. V lost 3 bases to trimming and J lost 4 bases, with 7 bases between them. Germline V gene sequence: CDR1 SNHLY, CDR2 FYNGKV (reference sequence). The CDR3 extends over 12 amino acids.